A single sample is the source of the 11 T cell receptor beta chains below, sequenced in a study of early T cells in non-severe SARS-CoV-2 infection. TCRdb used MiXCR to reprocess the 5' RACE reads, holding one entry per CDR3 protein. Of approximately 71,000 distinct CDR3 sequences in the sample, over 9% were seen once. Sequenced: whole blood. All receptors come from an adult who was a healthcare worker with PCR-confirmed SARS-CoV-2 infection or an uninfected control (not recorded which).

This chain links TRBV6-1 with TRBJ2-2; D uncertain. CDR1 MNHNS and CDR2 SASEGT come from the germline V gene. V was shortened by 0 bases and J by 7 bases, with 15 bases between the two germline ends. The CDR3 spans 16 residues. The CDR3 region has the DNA TGTGCCAGCAGTGAAGCGCGCGGACGGGTCATCGGGGAGCTGTTTTTT. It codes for CASSEARGRVIGELFF.

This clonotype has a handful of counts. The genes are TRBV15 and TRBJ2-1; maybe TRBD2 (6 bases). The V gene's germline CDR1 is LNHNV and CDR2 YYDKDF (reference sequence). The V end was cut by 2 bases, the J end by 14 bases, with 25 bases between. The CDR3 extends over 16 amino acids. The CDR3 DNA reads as TGTGCCACCAGCAGACCTTCGGAGGGCTCTTCATCAGGGAAGTTCTTC. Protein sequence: CATSRPSEGSSSGKFF.

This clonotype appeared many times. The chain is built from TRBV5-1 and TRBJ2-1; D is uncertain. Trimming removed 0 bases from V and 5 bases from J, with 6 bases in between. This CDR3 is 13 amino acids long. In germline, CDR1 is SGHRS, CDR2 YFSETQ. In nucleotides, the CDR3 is TGCGCCAGCAGCTTGGACTACAACAATGAGCAGTTCTTC. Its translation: CASSLDYNNEQFF.

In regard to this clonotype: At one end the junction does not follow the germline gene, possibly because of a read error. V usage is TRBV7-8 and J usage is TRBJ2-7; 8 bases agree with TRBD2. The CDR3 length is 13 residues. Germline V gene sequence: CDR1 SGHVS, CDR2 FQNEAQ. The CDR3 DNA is TGTGCCAGCAGCTTACAGAGAGCGGGGGATTGGAACTTC. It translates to CASSLQRAGDWNF.

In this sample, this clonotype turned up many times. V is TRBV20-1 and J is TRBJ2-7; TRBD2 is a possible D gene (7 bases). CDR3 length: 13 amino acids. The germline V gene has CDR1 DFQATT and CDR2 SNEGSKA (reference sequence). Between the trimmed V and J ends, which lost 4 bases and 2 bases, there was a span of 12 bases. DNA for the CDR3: TGCAGTGCTATGGGCGGGGGCGCCTACGAGCAGTACTTC. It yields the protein CSAMGGGAYEQYF.

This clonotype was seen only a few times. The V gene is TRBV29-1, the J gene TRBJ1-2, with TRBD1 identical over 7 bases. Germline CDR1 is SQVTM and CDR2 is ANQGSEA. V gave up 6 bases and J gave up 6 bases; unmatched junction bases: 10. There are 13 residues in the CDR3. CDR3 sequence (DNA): TGCAGCGTCGTGGGGCGGGACAGCGATGGCTACACCTTC. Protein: CSVVGRDSDGYTF.

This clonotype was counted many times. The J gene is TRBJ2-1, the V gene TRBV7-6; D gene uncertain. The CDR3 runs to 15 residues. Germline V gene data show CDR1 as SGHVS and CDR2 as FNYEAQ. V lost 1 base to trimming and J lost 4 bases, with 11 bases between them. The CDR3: CASSLGAGEYNEQFF. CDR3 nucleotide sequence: TGTGCCAGCAGCTTAGGCGCAGGAGAGTACAATGAGCAGTTCTTC. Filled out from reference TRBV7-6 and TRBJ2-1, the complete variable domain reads GAGVSQSPRYKVTKRGQDVALRCDPISGHVSLYWYRQALGQGPEFLTYFNYEAQQDKSGLPNDRFSAERPEGSISTLTIQRTEQRDSAMYRCASSLGAGEYNEQFFGPGTRLTVL.

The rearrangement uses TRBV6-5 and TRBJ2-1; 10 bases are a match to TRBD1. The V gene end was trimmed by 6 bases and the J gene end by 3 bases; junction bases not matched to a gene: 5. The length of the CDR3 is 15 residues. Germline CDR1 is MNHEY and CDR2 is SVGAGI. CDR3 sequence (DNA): TGTGCCAGCAGCTTCGGACAGGGGGTCTACAATGAGCAGTTCTTC. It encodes CASSFGQGVYNEQFF.

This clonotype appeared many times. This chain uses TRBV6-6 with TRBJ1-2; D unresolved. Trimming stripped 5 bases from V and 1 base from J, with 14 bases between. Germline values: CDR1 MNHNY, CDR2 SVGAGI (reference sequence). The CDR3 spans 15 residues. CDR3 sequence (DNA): TGTGCCAGCAGTACCCCCGTGCTCTTTAACTATGGCTACACCTTC. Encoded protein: CASSTPVLFNYGYTF.

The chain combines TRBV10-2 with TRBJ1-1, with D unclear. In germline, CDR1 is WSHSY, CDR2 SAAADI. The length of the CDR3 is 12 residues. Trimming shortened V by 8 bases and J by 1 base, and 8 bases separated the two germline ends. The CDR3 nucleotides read TGCGCCAGCCTGGCGGGGAACACTGAAGCTTTCTTT. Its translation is CASLAGNTEAFF.

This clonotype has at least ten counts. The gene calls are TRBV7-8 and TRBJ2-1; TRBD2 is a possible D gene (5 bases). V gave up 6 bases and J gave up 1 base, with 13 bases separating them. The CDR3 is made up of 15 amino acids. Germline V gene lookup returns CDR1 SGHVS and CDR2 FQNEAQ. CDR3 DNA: TGTGCCAGCAGTTCTCGAGGGTCTTCCTACAATGAGCAGTTCTTC. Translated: CASSSRGSSYNEQFF.